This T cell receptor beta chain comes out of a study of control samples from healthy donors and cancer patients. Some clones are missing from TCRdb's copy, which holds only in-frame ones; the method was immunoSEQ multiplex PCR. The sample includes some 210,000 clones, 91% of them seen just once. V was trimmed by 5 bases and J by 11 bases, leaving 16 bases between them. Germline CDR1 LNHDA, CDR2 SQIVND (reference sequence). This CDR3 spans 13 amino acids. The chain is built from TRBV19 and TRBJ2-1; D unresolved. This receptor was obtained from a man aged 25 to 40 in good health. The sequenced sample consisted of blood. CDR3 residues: CASSSQDRNQQFF. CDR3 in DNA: TGTGCCAGTAGTTCCCAAGATAGAAACCAGCAGTTCTTC.